A selection of T cell receptor beta chains follows, all from one sample in a study of beta chain features in type 1 diabetes. The method was immunoSEQ multiplex PCR; TCRdb's version includes in-frame clones alone and lacks a portion of them. The sample has under 300,000 clones; approximately 14% are singletons. The sequencing input was naive CD4+ T cells from blood. Receptors originate from a man aged 25-45 years with type 1 diabetes. Each CDR3 is given with its conserved first and last residue. The D gene is left open where the match is weak. Clone size appears in some rows only: once, few, many, or a class for an expanded clone.

v_gene	abundance	j_gene	d_gene	CDR3nt	CDR3aa
TRBV19	.	TRBJ1-1	.	TGTGCCAGTAGTGAGATTATGAACACTGAAGCTTTCTTT	CASSEIMNTEAFF
TRBV5-4	.	TRBJ2-2	.	TGTGCCAGCAGCTTATCTAGCGCCCCTTCAGGGGAGCTGTTTTTT	CASSLSSAPSGELFF
TRBV30	few	TRBJ1-5	.	TGTGCCTGGAACCCCGATGGGGCAGCTTATGGACCCCAGCATTTT	CAWNPDGAAYGPQHF
TRBV6-5	.	TRBJ2-3	.	TGTGCCAGCAGCCGCCTATATTCAGATACGCAGTATTTT	CASSRLYSDTQYF
TRBV9	.	TRBJ2-5	TRBD1	TGTGCCAGCAGCGTAATGGGACAGGGGTCAGAGACCCAGTACTTC	CASSVMGQGSETQYF
TRBV2	.	TRBJ1-1	.	TGTGCCAGCAGTGCATATCGGTTGAACACTGAAGCTTTCTTT	CASSAYRLNTEAFF
TRBV18	.	TRBJ1-3	.	TGTGCCAGCTCACCACAAGATAGCTCTGGAAACACCATATATTTT	CASSPQDSSGNTIYF
TRBV7-2	few	TRBJ1-1	.	TGTGCCAGCAGCCCGGGGTTGAACACTGAAGCTTTCTTT	CASSPGLNTEAFF
TRBV18	.	TRBJ1-5	.	TGTGCCAGCTCACCATACGGTGCGTCCTATCAGCCCCAGCATTTT	CASSPYGASYQPQHF
TRBV18	.	TRBJ2-2	.	TGTGCCAGCTCACCGGGACAAATGAACACCGGGGAGCTGTTTTTT	CASSPGQMNTGELFF
TRBV4-1	.	TRBJ2-7	TRBD2	TGCGCCAGCAGCCCACGGGGCGGGGGGCCCTACGAGCAGTACTTC	CASSPRGGGPYEQYF
TRBV28	.	TRBJ1-5	.	TGTGCCGGAGGACAGCTACACAACAATCAGCCCCAGCATTTT	CAGGQLHNNQPQHF
TRBV6-5	few	TRBJ2-3	TRBD1	TGTGCCAGCAGTTACGGACAGGGGACCGATACGCAGTATTTT	CASSYGQGTDTQYF
TRBV18	.	TRBJ2-7	TRBD1	TGTGCCAGCTCGCCCGGGACAGACTACGAGCAGTACTTC	CASSPGTDYEQYF
TRBV28	.	TRBJ2-7	TRBD1	TGTGCCAGCAGCCCGGGACAGAGTCGGTCCTACGAGCAGTACTTC	CASSPGQSRSYEQYF
TRBV9	once	TRBJ1-4	.	TGTGCCAGCAGCCAGGCGGGTGGTGAGGAAAAACTGTTTTTT	CASSQAGGEEKLFF
TRBV4-2	.	TRBJ1-1	TRBD1	TGTGCCAGCAGGGTTACAGGGGATGAAGCTTTCTTT	CASRVTGDEAFF
TRBV7-2	.	TRBJ2-5	.	TGTGCCAGCAGCTTTTCGTCCCAAGAGACCCAGTACTTC	CASSFSSQETQYF
TRBV18	.	TRBJ2-1	.	TGTGCCAGCTCACCGGACTGGAGCTCCTACAATGAGCAGTTCTTC	CASSPDWSSYNEQFF
TRBV4-1	.	TRBJ1-4	TRBD1	TGCGCCAGCAGCCAAGAAGGGACAGTTAATGAAAAACTGTTTTTT	CASSQEGTVNEKLFF
TRBV7-9	few	TRBJ1-2	TRBD1	TGTGCCAGCAGCTTAGCTGGGACAGTTAATGAGGGCTACACCTTC	CASSLAGTVNEGYTF
TRBV5-1	.	TRBJ2-1	.	TGCGCCTCCCACCCCGGCTCCTACAATGAGCAGTTCTTC	CASHPGSYNEQFF
TRBV6-5	.	TRBJ1-4	TRBD1	TGTGCCAGCAGTCAGACAGGGAGGCGGGAAAAACTGTTTTTT	CASSQTGRREKLFF
TRBV2	.	TRBJ1-1	.	TGTGCCAGCAGTGAGGAGGTCCTTAACACTGAAGCTTTCTTT	CASSEEVLNTEAFF
TRBV29-1	few	TRBJ1-1	.	TGCAGCGTTAGCAGGATCGGGGGCACTGAAGCTTTCTTT	CSVSRIGGTEAFF
TRBV5-1	.	TRBJ2-3	.	TGCGCCAGCAGCTTGGAAGCTAGGAACACAGATACGCAGTATTTT	CASSLEARNTDTQYF
TRBV5-1	.	TRBJ2-5	TRBD2	TGCGCCAGCAGCCCGTCGCGGGGGGAGACCCAGTACTTC	CASSPSRGETQYF
TRBV2	few	TRBJ2-3	.	TGTGCCAGCAGTGCAAACACAGATACGCAGTATTTT	CASSANTDTQYF
TRBV5-6	.	TRBJ2-5	.	TGTGCCAGCAGAAGGGACACGAAAGAGACCCAGTACTTC	CASRRDTKETQYF
TRBV5-1	.	TRBJ2-7	.	TGCGCCAGCAGCGGCCGGGACTGGCCCTACGAGCAGTACTTC	CASSGRDWPYEQYF
TRBV5-1	few	TRBJ2-7	.	TGCGCCAGCAGCTTGGGCGGCTACGAGCAGTACTTC	CASSLGGYEQYF
TRBV19	few	TRBJ1-1	.	TGTGCCAGTAGCGGGATCCAAGCTTTCTTT	CASSGIQAFF
TRBV11-2	few	TRBJ2-6	.	TGTGCCAGCAGCCCGCTGCGCTCTGGGGCCAACGTCCTGACTTTC	CASSPLRSGANVLTF
TRBV2	.	TRBJ2-7	.	TGTGCCAGCGTTCTCGAGCAGGGGATCTCCTACGAGCAGTACTTC	CASVLEQGISYEQYF
TRBV7-8	.	TRBJ2-2	.	TGTGCCAGCAGCTTAGGAGAGGGGGGGTACACCGGGGAGCTGTTTTTT	CASSLGEGGYTGELFF
TRBV7-2	few	TRBJ2-1	TRBD2	TGTGCCAGCAGCTTAGAAGCGGGAGGGTCCTACAATGAGCAGTTCTTC	CASSLEAGGSYNEQFF
TRBV4-1	.	TRBJ2-5	TRBD1	TGCGCCAGCAGCCAAGGGACAGGGGGAAAAGAGACCCAGTACTTC	CASSQGTGGKETQYF
TRBV30	few	TRBJ2-6	.	TGTGCCCGGAGTGGGACTCAGGGACTCTCTGGGGCCAACGTCCTGACTTTC	CARSGTQGLSGANVLTF
TRBV7-9	.	TRBJ2-7	.	TGTGCCAGCAGCATTAGCGGAGCCGGGGGCTACGAGCAGTACTTC	CASSISGAGGYEQYF
TRBV7-8	.	TRBJ2-3	.	TGTGCCAGCAGCTTATCCTCCGAGTTCACAGATACGCAGTATTTT	CASSLSSEFTDTQYF
TRBV5-1	few	TRBJ2-7	.	TGCGCCAGCAGCTTACTGCCCACCTACGAGCAGTACTTC	CASSLLPTYEQYF
TRBV30	few	TRBJ2-1	TRBD2	TGTGCCTGGAGTGAACGGACTAGCGGGGGGTGGGATGAGCAGTTCTTC	CAWSERTSGGWDEQFF
TRBV10-3	.	TRBJ1-2	TRBD1	TGTGCCATCAGTCGGGACAGGATAAACTATGGCTACACCTTC	CAISRDRINYGYTF
TRBV6-5	.	TRBJ2-7	.	TGTGCCAGCAGTTACTGGGCAGGGGAACCATACGAGCAGTACTTC	CASSYWAGEPYEQYF
TRBV25-1	.	TRBJ2-5	.	TGTGCCAGCAGTGAGCTAGACGGAGGGACCCAGTACTTC	CASSELDGGTQYF
TRBV9	.	TRBJ1-1	TRBD1	TGTGCCAGCAGCGTAGATGCGGGCCGACAGGGAGGTTTGGGGGCTTTCTTT	CASSVDAGRQGGLGAFF
TRBV15	few	TRBJ2-3	TRBD2	TGTGCCACCAGCGCGGGAGGTGTTACAGATACGCAGTATTTT	CATSAGGVTDTQYF
TRBV4-2	many	TRBJ2-3	TRBD2	TGTGCCAGCAGCCCCCCGCGGGAGGGGACGCAGTATTTT	CASSPPREGTQYF
TRBV20-1	.	TRBJ2-5	.	TGCAGTGCTAGAACCAAAGAGGTCCAGTACTTC	CSARTKEVQYF
TRBV4-1	few	TRBJ1-4	TRBD1	TGCGCCAGCAGCCGCTATCTGGGACAGGGAGGAAGTGAAAAACTGTTTTTT	CASSRYLGQGGSEKLFF
TRBV2	.	TRBJ2-6	TRBD1	TGTGCCAGCAGCGCCGACGGACAGGCGGCCCCCTCTGGGGCCAACGTCCTGACTTTC	CASSADGQAAPSGANVLTF